The 28 T cell receptor beta chains below all came from one sample that was sequenced in a study of shared clonotypes between healthy human individuals. Assay used: immunoSEQ multiplex PCR; TCRdb lists only in-frame clones, some missing. Of hundreds of thousands of clones listed, 95% to 96% are singletons. The naive CD8 population came from CD45RO-negative cells selected for CCR7, without terminally differentiated effector memory CD45RA+ cells. Sequencing was done on a sample of naive CD8+ T cells sorted from blood. The receptors were sampled from a woman aged 25 to 39 in good health.

This chain connects TRBV28 to TRBJ2-3, with 8 nucleotides matching TRBD1. J gave up 3 bases and V 5 bases, and 10 bases lay outside the gene matches. CDR1 and CDR2 from the germline V gene are MDHEN and SYDVKM. The CDR3 is 16 residues long. The CDR3 DNA sequence: TGTGCCAGCAGTGAGCCGGGACAGGAGAGGACAGATACGCAGTATTTT. Its protein product is CASSEPGQERTDTQYF.

The chain carries TRBV7-8 and TRBJ1-1; TRBD1 matches at 10 bases. V shed 5 bases and J 2 bases; nucleotides not matched to a gene: 8. The CDR3 has 16 residues. The germline V gene has CDR1 SGHVS and CDR2 FQNEAQ. The CDR3 bases are TGTGCCAGCAGCGAACCGACAGGGGGCTTAAACACTGAAGCTTTCTTT. Protein: CASSEPTGGLNTEAFF.

The gene calls are TRBV2 and TRBJ1-3, with D hard to call. Germline assignment: CDR1 SNHLY and CDR2 FYNNEI. V dropped 3 bases and J dropped 11 bases, with 14 bases sitting between them. This CDR3 has 13 amino acids. The chain's CDR3 is CASSDVQRVSIYF. The CDR3 DNA sequence: TGTGCCAGCAGTGATGTCCAAAGGGTGTCCATATATTTT.

As concerns this clone: The sample holds other DNA sequences that translate to the same CDR3. The chain is built from TRBV28 and TRBJ1-4; D is unclear. Trimming left V 3 bases short and J 5 bases short, with 7 bases between. From germline, CDR1 is MDHEN and CDR2 SYDVKM. CDR3 length: 13 residues. Written as DNA, the CDR3 is TGTGCCAGCAGTTTTCGACAAAATGAAAAACTGTTTTTT. Amino acid sequence: CASSFRQNEKLFF.

The chain joins TRBV7-9 to TRBJ2-7; TRBD1 aligns across 8 bases. Germline CDR1 SEHNR, CDR2 FQNEAQ (reference sequence). The CDR3 extends over 18 amino acids. The J segment lost 0 bases and the V segment lost 5 bases, leaving 15 bases of the junction unmatched. The CDR3 loop is CASSLPARTGHLSYEQYF. CDR3 sequence (DNA): TGTGCCAGCAGCCTCCCCGCAAGGACAGGGCACCTCTCCTACGAGCAGTACTTC.

In the case of this clone: The identical CDR3 is also encoded by other nucleotide sequences in the sample. V gene TRBV27 combines with J gene TRBJ2-7; D is ambiguous. The ends were cut back, 3 bases at V and 4 bases at J, with 10 bases in the middle. From germline, CDR1 is MNHEY and CDR2 SMNVEV (reference sequence). The CDR3 contains 13 residues. The CDR3 coding sequence is TGTGCCAGCAGTTTTGGGCTGACTTACGAGCAGTACTTC. Translation gives CASSFGLTYEQYF.

The V call is TRBV6-5, the J call TRBJ1-5; D is uncertain. The CDR3 extends over 15 amino acids. V lost 5 bases, J lost 0 bases, and 11 bases lay in between. Germline V gives CDR1 MNHEY, CDR2 SVGAGI. CDR3 DNA sequence: TGTGCCAGCAGTACCGCAGGAACTAGCAATCAGCCCCAGCATTTT. This encodes CASSTAGTSNQPQHF.

This clone was observed a single time. J is TRBJ2-5 and V is TRBV5-4; no reliable D call. The V gene lost 2 bases and the J gene lost 0 bases, with 5 bases spanning the gap. The germline V gene has CDR1 SGHNT and CDR2 YYREEE (reference sequence). CDR3 size: 13 residues. The CDR3 nucleotides read TGTGCCAGCAGCTTTAACTACCAAGAGACCCAGTACTTC. It codes for CASSFNYQETQYF.

J is TRBJ1-2 and V is TRBV5-8, with a tentative D call TRBD1 (6 bases). Germline V gives CDR1 SGHTS, CDR2 YDEGEE. CDR3 length: 14 residues. Trimming left V 5 bases short and J 1 base short, with 12 bases between. CDR3 DNA: TGTGCCAGCAGATTCGGACAGATTAACTATGGCTACACCTTC. Amino acids: CASRFGQINYGYTF. The entire variable domain, with the rest obtained from reference TRBV5-8 and TRBJ1-2, is as follows: EAGVTQSPTHLIKTRGQQATLRCSPISGHTSVYWYQQALGLGLQFLLWYDEGEERNRGNFPPRFSGRQFPNYSSELNVNALELEDSALYLCASRFGQINYGYTFGSGTRLTVV.

CDR3 nucleotides: TGTGCCAGCAGCTTGGAGACTAATTTCTACGAGCAGTACTTC. This encodes CASSLETNFYEQYF. The chain recombines TRBV5-6 with TRBJ2-7; D is perhaps TRBD2 (5 bases). The CDR3 contains 14 residues. Trimming removed 0 bases at V and 3 bases at J, with 10 bases between. The germline V gene has CDR1 SGHDT and CDR2 YYEEEE.

J is TRBJ1-1 and V is TRBV19; weak D call: TRBD1 (6 bases). Germline values: CDR1 LNHDA, CDR2 SQIVND (reference sequence). This CDR3 spans 14 amino acids. V was clipped by 8 bases and J by 4 bases, with 17 bases between them. The CDR3 region is CASDSGWGRTEAFF. The CDR3 region has the DNA TGTGCCAGTGATTCTGGATGGGGGCGCACTGAAGCTTTCTTT. Combining the CDR3 with reference TRBV19 and TRBJ1-1 gives the whole variable domain DGGITQSPKYLFRKEGQNVTLSCEQNLNHDAMYWYRQDPGQGLRLIYYSQIVNDFQKGDIAEGYSVSREKKESFPLTVTSAQKNPTAFYLCASDSGWGRTEAFFGQGTRLTVV.

For the CDR3, the DNA is TGTGCCAGTAGGAGAGATCTTAACAGGGCGACGGACTATGGCTACACCTTC. Its translation is CASRRDLNRATDYGYTF. This chain connects TRBV19 to TRBJ1-2; TRBD1 is a possible D gene (6 bases). Germline-derived CDR1 and CDR2 are LNHDA and SQIVND (reference sequence). Trimming removed 6 bases at V and 3 bases at J, with 23 bases between. The CDR3 spans 17 residues.

This clone came up once. The J gene is TRBJ2-7, the V gene TRBV21-1; TRBD1, as called in the table, went unchecked against the DNA. TRBV21-1 constitutes a pseudogene. The CDR3 is 15 residues long. CDR3 DNA sequence: TGTGCCAGCAGCAGGAACAGGAATAATTACTACGAGCAGTACTTC. Translated: CASSRNRNNYYEQYF.

The chain has TRBV4-1 and TRBJ1-4; no clear D gene. Germline CDR1 reads MGHRA; CDR2 reads YSYEKL. CDR3 length: 15 residues. The V and J ends lost 0 bases and 6 bases respectively, with 11 bases between them. CDR3 amino acids: CASSQDSPKDEKLFF. The CDR3 nucleotides read TGCGCCAGCAGCCAAGATTCGCCCAAGGATGAAAAACTGTTTTTT.

The genes are TRBV28 and TRBJ1-2; D ambiguous. The CDR3 is 12 residues long. The germline V gene encodes CDR1 MDHEN and CDR2 SYDVKM. The V end lost 6 bases, the J end lost 8 bases, and 13 bases lay between the germline ends. CDR3 coding DNA: TGTGCCAGCAGGATGACCTGGGGAGGCTACACCTTC. Translation: CASRMTWGGYTF.

This clone has just one count. V gene TRBV5-4 combines with J gene TRBJ2-1; a possible D gene is TRBD1 (6 bases). Germline values: CDR1 SGHNT, CDR2 YYREEE (reference sequence). V lost 2 bases to trimming and J lost 6 bases, with 15 bases between them. The CDR3 is made up of 15 amino acids. The CDR3 DNA follows: TGTGCCAGCAGCTTAAGTCAGGGGAGCTCCAATGAGCAGTTCTTC. Translation gives CASSLSQGSSNEQFF.

The chain combines TRBV7-9 with TRBJ2-7, with TRBD1 matching 7 bases. The CDR3 runs 14 residues. The V and J ends lost 4 bases and 3 bases, in that order; junction bases with no gene match: 6. Germline lookup yields CDR1 SEHNR and CDR2 FQNEAQ (reference sequence). The CDR3 DNA reads as TGTGCCAGCAGCTCCCCCGGGACAGTCTACGAGCAGTACTTC. Translation gives CASSSPGTVYEQYF.

The chain couples TRBV27 to TRBJ1-2; maybe TRBD1 (5 bases). Germline-derived CDR1 and CDR2 are MNHEY and SMNVEV (reference sequence). The CDR3 is 14 amino acids. V gave up 5 bases and J gave up 4 bases, with 14 bases separating them. Here the CDR3 reads CASSRPGTGYGYTF. The CDR3, as DNA: TGTGCCAGCAGTCGTCCCGGGACGGGCTATGGCTACACCTTC.

The chain recombines TRBV5-1 with TRBJ2-7, with D possibly TRBD2 on 6 matching bases. The CDR3 covers 13 residues. Looked up from germline, CDR1 is SGHRS and CDR2 is YFSETQ. V gave up 4 bases and J gave up 5 bases, with 13 bases separating them. The CDR3 DNA follows: TGCGCCAGCAGCATCGGGACTGGGAACGAGCAGTACTTC. Translated: CASSIGTGNEQYF.

The CDR3 DNA follows: TGTGCCAGTAGTATTGGGGTGGGTGGCAATCAGCCCCAGCATTTT. This translates into CASSIGVGGNQPQHF. The rearrangement uses TRBV19 and TRBJ1-5; D remains unclear. CDR3 size: 15 residues. Trimming pared 3 bases from V and 2 bases from J, leaving 11 bases between. Germline V gene data show CDR1 as LNHDA and CDR2 as SQIVND (reference sequence).

Note on this clone: Other DNA sequences from this sample encode an identical CDR3 as well. The CDR3 nucleotides read TGTGCCAGCAGTTTAAGGGGACCCTCCTACAATGAGCAGTTCTTC. It translates to CASSLRGPSYNEQFF. This rearrangement joins TRBV27 to TRBJ2-1; the D call may be TRBD1 or TRBD2 (5 bases each). The CDR3 runs 15 residues. Germline CDR1 is MNHEY and CDR2 is SMNVEV (reference sequence). Trimming took 2 bases from V and 0 from J, leaving 8 bases between them.

The chain employs TRBV27 and TRBJ2-3; TRBD2 matches 11 bases. Germline CDR1 is MNHEY and CDR2 is SMNVEV (reference sequence). With 6 bases clipped from V and 6 bases from J, the junction kept 8 bases outside the gene matches. CDR3 length: 15 residues. CDR3 sequence (DNA): TGTGCCAGCAGCCCCGGGACTAGCGGCCTTGATACGCAGTATTTT. This encodes CASSPGTSGLDTQYF.

The rearrangement links TRBV30 to TRBJ1-1; 9 bases match TRBD1. This CDR3 has 15 residues. CDR1 is GTSNPN and CDR2 is SVGIG in the germline V gene (reference sequence). With V trimmed by 3 bases and J by 3 bases, 8 bases remained unmatched. The CDR3 is CAWRFHRGRDTEAFF. Written as DNA, the CDR3 is TGTGCCTGGAGATTCCACAGGGGGCGGGACACTGAAGCTTTCTTT.

This chain joins TRBV2 and TRBJ1-1, with TRBD1 matching 7 bases. This CDR3 is built from 14 residues. Germline trimming cut 8 bases from V and 0 bases from J; bases unmatched to any gene: 6. Germline V lookup: CDR1 SNHLY, CDR2 FYNNEI. This CDR3 reads CASGTVTLNTEAFF. DNA of the CDR3: TGTGCCAGCGGGACAGTTACCCTGAACACTGAAGCTTTCTTT.

V gene TRBV11-1 combines with J gene TRBJ2-7; 9 nucleotides agree with TRBD2. The V gene's germline CDR1 is SGHAT and CDR2 FQDESV (reference sequence). V shed 4 bases, J shed 7 bases, and the junction held 5 bases outside the gene matches. This CDR3 is 13 amino acids long. DNA for the CDR3: TGTGCCAGCAGCTACGGACTAGCGCGGGAGCAGTACTTC. This gives the protein CASSYGLAREQYF.

CDR3 amino acids: CASSPRGREETQYF. The CDR3 DNA follows: TGTGCCAGTAGCCCCAGGGGTAGGGAAGAGACCCAGTACTTC. V and J are TRBV6-5 and TRBJ2-5; a possible D gene is TRBD1 (6 bases). V was trimmed by 9 bases and J by 3 bases, leaving 17 bases between them. Germline V CDR1 and CDR2: MNHEY, SVGAGI. The CDR3 totals 14 residues.

The chain uses TRBV28 and TRBJ2-2, with D hard to call. The length of the CDR3 is 13 residues. Germline CDR1 and CDR2: MDHEN and SYDVKM. Trimming stripped 3 bases from V and 8 bases from J, with 10 bases between. The CDR3 region is CASSLSRLGELFF. DNA of the CDR3: TGTGCCAGCAGTTTGTCTAGGCTAGGGGAGCTGTTTTTT.

This clone appeared a single time. The chain combines TRBV7-9 with TRBJ2-7; 8 bases are shared with TRBD1. There are 15 residues in the CDR3. CDR1 SEHNR and CDR2 FQNEAQ come from the germline V gene (reference sequence). V was clipped by 1 base and J by 3 bases; unmatched bases: 5. CDR3 amino acids: CASSLGTGINYEQYF. The CDR3 nucleotides are TGTGCCAGCAGCTTAGGGACAGGGATTAACTACGAGCAGTACTTC.